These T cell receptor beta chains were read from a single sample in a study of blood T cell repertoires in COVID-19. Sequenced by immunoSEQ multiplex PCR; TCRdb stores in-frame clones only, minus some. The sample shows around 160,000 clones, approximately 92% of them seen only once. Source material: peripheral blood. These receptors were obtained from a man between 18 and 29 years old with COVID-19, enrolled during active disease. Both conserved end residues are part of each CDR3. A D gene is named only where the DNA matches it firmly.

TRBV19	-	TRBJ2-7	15	CASSISRESGFEQYF
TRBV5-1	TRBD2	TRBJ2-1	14	CASIRGTSGDEQFF
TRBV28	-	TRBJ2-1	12	CASRNDRSLQFF
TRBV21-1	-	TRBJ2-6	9	CACTGQGAF
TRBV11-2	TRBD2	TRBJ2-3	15	CASSSRGVSTDTQYF
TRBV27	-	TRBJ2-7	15	CASIVWGDTTYEQYF
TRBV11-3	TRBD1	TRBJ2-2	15	CASSPAPGGTGELFF
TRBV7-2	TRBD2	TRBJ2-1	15	CASSISGRASNEQFF
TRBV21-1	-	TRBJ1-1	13	CASSPQGNTEAFF
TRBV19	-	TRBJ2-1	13	CASSRGAIDEQFF
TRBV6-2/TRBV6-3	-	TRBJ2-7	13	CASSSGTYLRENF
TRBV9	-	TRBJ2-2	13	CASSVAPKRELFF
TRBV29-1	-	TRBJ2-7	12	CVARAENGEQYF
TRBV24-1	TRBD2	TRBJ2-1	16	CATSVRTSGANNEQFF
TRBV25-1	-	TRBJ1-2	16	CASSEYRMGGGYGYTF
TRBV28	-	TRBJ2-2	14	CASSFRLNTGELFF
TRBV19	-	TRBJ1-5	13	CASIGGSNQPQHF
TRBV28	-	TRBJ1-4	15	CASSFRAGVRWKLLF
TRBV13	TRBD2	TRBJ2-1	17	CASRSLAGGQEWNEQFF
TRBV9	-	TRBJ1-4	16	CASSVGGGSTNEKLLF
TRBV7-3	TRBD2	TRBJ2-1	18	CASSLFGLAGGSYNEQFF
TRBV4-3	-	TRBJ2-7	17	CASSQARWGRVDYEQYF
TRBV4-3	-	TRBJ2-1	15	CASSQDRALSNEQFF
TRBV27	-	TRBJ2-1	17	CASSLSSTSSSYNEQFF
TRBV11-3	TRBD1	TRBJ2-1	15	CASSFRDRGINEQFF
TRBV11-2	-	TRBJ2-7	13	CASSMRLAYEQYF
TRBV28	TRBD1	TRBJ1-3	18	CASSVRTSGTANGNTIYF
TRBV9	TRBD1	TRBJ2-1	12	CASSSGGNEQFF
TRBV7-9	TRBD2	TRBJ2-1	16	CASSHPGTSVDNEQFF
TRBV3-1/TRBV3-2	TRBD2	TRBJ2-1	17	CASSHYRTSGTNNEQFF
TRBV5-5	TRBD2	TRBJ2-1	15	CASSLVLAGVDEQFF
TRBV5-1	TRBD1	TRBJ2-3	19	CASSLVPGQGLVSTDTQYF
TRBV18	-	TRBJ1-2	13	CASSPVAANGYTF
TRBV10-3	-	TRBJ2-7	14	CAISDLSGSYEQYF
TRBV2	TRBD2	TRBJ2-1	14	CASRAAGEDNEQFF
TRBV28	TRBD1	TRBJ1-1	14	CASSKQGALTEAFF
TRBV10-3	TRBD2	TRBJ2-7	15	CAISPGLAVNYEQYF
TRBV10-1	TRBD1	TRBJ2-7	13	CASRGTGDGEQYF
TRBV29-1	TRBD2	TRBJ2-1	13	CSVSGRLWNEQFF
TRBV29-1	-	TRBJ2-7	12	CSVGTSTYEQYF
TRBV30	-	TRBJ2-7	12	CAWSRTDYEQYF
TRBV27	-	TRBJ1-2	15	CASSLSSGGIYGYTF
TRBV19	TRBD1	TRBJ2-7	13	CASSDRASIEQYF
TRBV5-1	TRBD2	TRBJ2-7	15	CASSLAASGLYEQYF
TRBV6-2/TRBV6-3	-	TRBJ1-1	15	CASSRTVTGNTEAFF
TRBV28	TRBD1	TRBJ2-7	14	CASSRTGTFYEQYF